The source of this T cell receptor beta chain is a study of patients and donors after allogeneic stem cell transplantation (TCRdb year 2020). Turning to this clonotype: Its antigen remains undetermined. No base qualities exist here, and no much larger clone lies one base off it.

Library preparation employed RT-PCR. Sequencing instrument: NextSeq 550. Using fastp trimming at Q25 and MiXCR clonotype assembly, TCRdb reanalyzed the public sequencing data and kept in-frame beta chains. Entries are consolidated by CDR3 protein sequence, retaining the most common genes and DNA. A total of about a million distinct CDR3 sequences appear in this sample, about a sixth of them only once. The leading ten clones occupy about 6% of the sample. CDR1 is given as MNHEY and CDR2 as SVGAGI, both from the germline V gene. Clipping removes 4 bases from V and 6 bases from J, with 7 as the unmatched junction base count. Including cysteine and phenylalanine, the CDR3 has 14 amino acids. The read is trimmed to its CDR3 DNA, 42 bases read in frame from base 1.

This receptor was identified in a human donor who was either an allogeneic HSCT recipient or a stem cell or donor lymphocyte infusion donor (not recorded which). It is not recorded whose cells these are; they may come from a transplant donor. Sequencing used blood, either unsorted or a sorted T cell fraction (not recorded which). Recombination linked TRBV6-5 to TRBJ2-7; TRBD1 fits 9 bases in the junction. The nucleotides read TGTGCCAGCAGTTTGGGGACAGGGCTGGCCGAGCAGTACTTC. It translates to CASSLGTGLAEQYF.